The 17 T cell receptor beta chains listed next were all sequenced from one sample in a study of CD8 T cells in ankylosing spondylitis. Study-wide findings and caveats: Seemingly distinctive of ankylosing spondylitis blood was a TCR beta motif formed by eight highly homologous variants.

TCRdb reprocessed the 5' RACE reads via MiXCR and lists one record per CDR3 protein. The sample includes 450,000 or so distinct CDR3 sequences, 26% seen only once; the top ten take approximately 1%. Their antigens are not known. Material: blood, either unsorted or a sorted T cell fraction (not recorded which). Every receptor here comes from a male donor with ankylosing spondylitis.

V usage is TRBV3-1 and J usage is TRBJ2-2; 8 bases agree with TRBD2. This CDR3 has 17 residues. Germline assignment: CDR1 LGHDT and CDR2 YNNKEL (reference sequence). After removal of 4 bases from V and 8 bases from J, the junction contained 15 bases not matched to a gene. The CDR3 DNA is TGTGCCAGCAGCCGACGACTCCAGCGGGAGTTCGGGGGGGAGCTGTTTTTT. It yields the protein CASSRRLQREFGGELFF. Filled out from reference TRBV3-1 and TRBJ2-2, the complete variable domain reads DTAVSQTPKYLVTQMGNDKSIKCEQNLGHDTMYWYKQDSKKFLKIMFSYNNKELIINETVPNRFSPKSPDKAHLNLHINSLELGDSAVYFCASSRRLQREFGGELFFGEGSRLTVL.

V and J are TRBV25-1 and TRBJ2-7; 8 nucleotides line up with TRBD2. The germline CDR1 and CDR2 sequences are MGHDK and SYGVNS. Trimming at V came to 5 bases and at J to 5 bases, leaving 5 bases not matched to a gene. The CDR3 totals 13 residues. Written as DNA, the CDR3 is TGTGCCAGCAGTTATTCGGGAGGGGACGAGCAGTACTTC. Its translation: CASSYSGGDEQYF.

The chain employs TRBV2 and TRBJ2-3; D uncertain. The CDR3 consists of 13 residues. Trimming left V 8 bases short and J 2 bases short, with 11 bases between. In germline, CDR1 is SNHLY, CDR2 FYNNEI. CDR3 DNA: TGTGCCAGCTCAAGGGATGTCACAGATACGCAGTATTTT. It is translated as CASSRDVTDTQYF. Together with reference TRBV2 and TRBJ2-3, the CDR3 gives the full variable domain: EPEVTQTPSHQVTQMGQEVILRCVPISNHLYFYWYRQILGQKVEFLVSFYNNEISEKSEIFDDQFSVERPDGSNFTLKIRSTKLEDSAMYFCASSRDVTDTQYFGPGTRLTVL.

The J gene is TRBJ2-2, the V gene TRBV20-1; D possibly uses TRBD1 or TRBD2 (5 bases each). CDR1 and CDR2 (germline): DFQATT, SNEGSKA (reference sequence). The CDR3 runs to 12 residues. The germline V and J ends were trimmed by 2 bases and 6 bases, with 7 bases remaining between them. The CDR3 protein is CSARRGPGELFF. CDR3 sequence (DNA): TGCAGTGCTAGACGGGGCCCCGGGGAGCTGTTTTTT.

The gene calls are TRBV29-1 and TRBJ2-6; TRBD1 aligns across 7 bases. Germline V lookup: CDR1 SQVTM, CDR2 ANQGSEA. Germline trimming cut 6 bases from V and 0 bases from J; bases unmatched to any gene: 8. The CDR3 runs 16 residues. CDR3: CSVLPGQSSGANVLTF. In nucleotides, the CDR3 is TGCAGCGTCCTACCGGGACAGTCCTCTGGGGCCAACGTCCTGACTTTC.

V gene TRBV5-1 combines with J gene TRBJ1-2; maybe TRBD1 (5 bases). V lost 4 bases, J lost 0 bases, and 19 bases lay in between. The CDR3 spans 17 residues. Germline V CDR1 and CDR2: SGHRS, YFSETQ. This chain's CDR3 is CASSVGPDPTANYGYTF. As DNA, the CDR3 is TGCGCCAGCAGCGTAGGCCCTGATCCGACAGCTAACTATGGCTACACCTTC. Based on the CDR3 plus reference TRBV5-1 and TRBJ1-2, the full variable domain is KAGVTQTPRYLIKTRGQQVTLSCSPISGHRSVSWYQQTPGQGLQFLFEYFSETQRNKGNFPGRFSGRQFSNSRSEMNVSTLELGDSALYLCASSVGPDPTANYGYTFGSGTRLTVV.

This rearrangement joins TRBV7-7 to TRBJ2-5; D is possibly TRBD1 or TRBD2 (5 bases each). The CDR3 sequence is 17 residues long. From germline, CDR1 is SSHAT and CDR2 FNYEAQ (reference sequence). Trimming took 5 bases from V and 2 from J, leaving 21 bases between them. This chain's CDR3 is CASSPMGELVGQETQYF. The CDR3 nucleotides read TGTGCCAGCAGCCCAATGGGGGAACTAGTTGGGCAAGAGACCCAGTACTTC.

This clonotype was detected a few times. This sequence joins TRBV5-6 and TRBJ2-7; 12 bases align to TRBD2. In germline, CDR1 is SGHDT, CDR2 YYEEEE. CDR3 length: 15 amino acids. The trim removed 4 bases at V and 2 bases at J, leaving 4 bases unmatched. Here the CDR3 DNA reads TGTGCCAGCAGCCAGACTAGCGGGGGAGCCTACGAGCAGTACTTC. It is translated as CASSQTSGGAYEQYF. The entire variable domain, with the rest obtained from reference TRBV5-6 and TRBJ2-7, is as follows: DAGVTQSPTHLIKTRGQQVTLRCSPKSGHDTVSWYQQALGQGPQFIFQYYEEEERQRGNFPDRFSGHQFPNYSSELNVNALLLGDSALYLCASSQTSGGAYEQYFGPGTRLTVT.

The chain couples TRBV7-2 to TRBJ2-5; D is perhaps TRBD2 (6 bases). Per the germline V gene, CDR1 is SGHTA and CDR2 is FQGNSA. This CDR3 region has 14 residues. Between the trimmed V and J ends, which lost 6 bases and 2 bases, there was a span of 13 bases. The CDR3 loop is CASRPRESQETQYF. CDR3 in DNA: TGTGCCAGCAGACCACGGGAGTCTCAAGAGACCCAGTACTTC.

The chain joins TRBV2 to TRBJ2-7; 9 bases are a match to TRBD1. The V gene's germline CDR1 is SNHLY and CDR2 FYNNEI. The V and J ends lost 5 bases and 5 bases, in that order; junction bases with no gene match: 13. This CDR3 has 16 residues. The CDR3 DNA reads TGTGCCAGCAGTCTTCATCTCCCGGGACAGGGACACGAGCAGTACGTC. This codes for CASSLHLPGQGHEQYV.

This clonotype was observed a few times. This chain connects TRBV6-5 to TRBJ2-2, with D tentatively TRBD1 (6 bases). This CDR3 is built from 17 residues. The V gene lost 2 bases and the J gene lost 1 base, with 14 bases spanning the gap. The V gene's germline CDR1 is MNHEY and CDR2 SVGAGI. The CDR3 region is CASSYPEYRVNTGELFF. Written as DNA, the CDR3 is TGTGCCAGCAGTTACCCCGAGTACAGGGTGAACACCGGGGAGCTGTTTTTT.

The rearrangement links TRBV20-1 to TRBJ2-3; the D is unclear. The CDR3 spans 15 residues. The V and J ends lost 7 bases and 0 bases respectively, with 17 bases between them. Germline V gene sequence: CDR1 DFQATT, CDR2 SNEGSKA (reference sequence). Here the CDR3 reads CSGSDTHSSTDTQYF. The CDR3 DNA reads as TGCAGTGGAAGCGACACACACTCTAGCACAGATACGCAGTATTTT.

This clonotype was recorded a few times. The CDR3 sequence: CASRRLAGVANEQFF. As DNA, the CDR3 is TGTGCCAGCAGACGACTAGCGGGAGTAGCGAATGAGCAGTTCTTC. J is TRBJ2-1 and V is TRBV2; 12 bases match TRBD2. The germline gives CDR1 SNHLY, CDR2 FYNNEI. The CDR3 length is 15 residues. V was pared by 6 bases and J by 7 bases, with 7 bases of the junction left unmatched.

V usage is TRBV7-2 and J usage is TRBJ2-1; possibly TRBD1 for D (5 bases). The CDR3 is 14 amino acids. Germline assignment: CDR1 SGHTA and CDR2 FQGNSA. The V end lost 3 bases, the J end lost 5 bases, and 11 bases lay between the germline ends. The CDR3 sequence is CASSFPGRNNEQFF. CDR3 coding DNA: TGTGCCAGCAGCTTCCCAGGGCGAAACAATGAGCAGTTCTTC. Complete variable domain (other parts from reference TRBV7-2 and TRBJ2-1): GAGVSQSPSNKVTEKGKDVELRCDPISGHTALYWYRQSLGQGLEFLIYFQGNSAPDKSGLPSDRFSAERTGGSVSTLTIQRTQQEDSAVYLCASSFPGRNNEQFFGPGTRLTVL.

This clonotype has a count of ten or more. This rearrangement joins TRBV5-1 to TRBJ1-1, with D possibly being TRBD1 (6 bases). V was pared by 7 bases and J by 2 bases, with 12 bases between. Per the germline V gene, CDR1 is SGHRS and CDR2 is YFSETQ. This CDR3 region has 13 residues. This CDR3 reads CASVGQVNTEAFF. The CDR3 DNA is TGCGCCAGCGTGGGACAAGTAAACACTGAAGCTTTCTTT.

The table lists this clonotype with many counts. The rearrangement joins TRBV5-1 to TRBJ2-1; D perhaps matches TRBD1 (5 bases). Per germline, CDR1 SGHRS and CDR2 YFSETQ. Trimming took off 0 bases at V and 5 bases at J, with 6 bases between the two ends. The CDR3 is 13 residues long. DNA for the CDR3: TGCGCCAGCAGCTTGGGACAGCACAATGAGCAGTTCTTC. This codes for CASSLGQHNEQFF.

The rearrangement links TRBV10-2 to TRBJ2-7; D perhaps matches TRBD2 (6 bases). The germline V and J ends were trimmed by 6 bases and 0 bases, with 15 bases remaining between them. Germline V CDR1 and CDR2: WSHSY, SAAADI. The length of the CDR3 is 15 residues. CDR3 nucleotide sequence: TGCGCCAGCAGGGGGGGTAGCGGCTTCTCCTACGAGCAGTACTTC. Protein: CASRGGSGFSYEQYF.